This T cell receptor (beta chain) was documented in a study of blood T cell repertoires in COVID-19. Overall study context: Samples of COVID-19 (acute and convalescent) were obtained from the United States, Italy and Spain. PBMCs, B-cell-depleted T cells, or T cells provided the cDNA or gDNA that made up the material.

Germline lookup yields CDR1 MNHEY and CDR2 SVGAGI. The CDR3 totals 12 residues. V was clipped by 3 bases and J by 6 bases, with 8 bases between them. Profiling relied on immunoSEQ multiplex PCR, and the TCRdb table lists in-frame clones only, not all of them. The sample records about 150,000 clones, about 73% being singletons. This clone was detected many times. This TCR derives from a man older than 75 with acute or convalescent COVID-19. Sequencing was performed on peripheral blood. The J gene is TRBJ1-2, the V gene TRBV6-5; a possible D gene is TRBD1 (6 bases). This chain's CDR3 is CASSYTGNGYTF. The CDR3 nucleotides are TGTGCCAGCAGTTATACAGGGAATGGCTACACCTTC.